This T cell receptor (beta chain) stems from a study of blood T cell repertoires in COVID-19. Study-wide context: PBMCs, B-cell-depleted T cells, or T cells provided the cDNA or gDNA that made up the material.

In the authors' workflow: Amplification with reference gene primers provided the estimates of nucleated cell counts. Sequencing used immunoSEQ multiplex PCR; TCRdb keeps in-frame clones, though not all of them. That table is the source of V, J and clone size, and D and trimming were worked out from the DNA. Of about 98,000 clones in the sample, roughly 80% were seen once. The TCR was taken from a woman of 80 years or more with acute or convalescent COVID-19. Material for sequencing was peripheral blood.

This CDR3 is CASSDQGRGTQYF. The CDR3 DNA is TGCGCCAGCAGTGACCAGGGGAGGGGGACCCAGTACTTC. The rearrangement links TRBV10-1 to TRBJ2-5, with D maybe TRBD2 (7 bases). This CDR3 comprises 13 residues. V lost 3 bases, J lost 7 bases, and 12 bases lay in between. CDR1 and CDR2 (germline): WNHNN, SYGVQD (reference sequence).